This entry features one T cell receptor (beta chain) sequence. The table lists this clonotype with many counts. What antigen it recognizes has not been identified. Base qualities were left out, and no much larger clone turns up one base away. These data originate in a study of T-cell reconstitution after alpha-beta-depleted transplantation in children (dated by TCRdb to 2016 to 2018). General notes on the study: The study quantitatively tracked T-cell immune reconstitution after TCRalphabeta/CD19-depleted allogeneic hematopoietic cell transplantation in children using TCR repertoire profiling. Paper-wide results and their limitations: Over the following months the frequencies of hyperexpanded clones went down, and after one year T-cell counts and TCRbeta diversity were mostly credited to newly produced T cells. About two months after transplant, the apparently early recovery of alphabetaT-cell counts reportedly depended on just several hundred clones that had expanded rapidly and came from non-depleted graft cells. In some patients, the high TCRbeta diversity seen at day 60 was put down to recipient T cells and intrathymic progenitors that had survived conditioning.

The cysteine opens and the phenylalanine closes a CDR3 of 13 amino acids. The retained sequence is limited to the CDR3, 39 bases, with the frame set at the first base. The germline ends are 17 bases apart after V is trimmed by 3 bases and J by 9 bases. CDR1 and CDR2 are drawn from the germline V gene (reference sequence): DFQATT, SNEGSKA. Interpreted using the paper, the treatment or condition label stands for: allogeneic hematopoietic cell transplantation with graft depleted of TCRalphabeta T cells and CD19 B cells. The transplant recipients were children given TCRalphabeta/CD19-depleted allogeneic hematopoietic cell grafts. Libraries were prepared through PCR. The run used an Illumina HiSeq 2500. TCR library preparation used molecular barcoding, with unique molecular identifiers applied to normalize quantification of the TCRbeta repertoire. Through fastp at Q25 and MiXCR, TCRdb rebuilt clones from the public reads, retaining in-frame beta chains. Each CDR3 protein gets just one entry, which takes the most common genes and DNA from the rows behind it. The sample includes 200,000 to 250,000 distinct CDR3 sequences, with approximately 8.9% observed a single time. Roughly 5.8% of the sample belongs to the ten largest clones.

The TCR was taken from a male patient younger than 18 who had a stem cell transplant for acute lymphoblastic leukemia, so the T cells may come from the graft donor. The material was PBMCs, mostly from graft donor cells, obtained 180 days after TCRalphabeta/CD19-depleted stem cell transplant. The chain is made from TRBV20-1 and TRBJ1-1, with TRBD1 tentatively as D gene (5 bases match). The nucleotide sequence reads TGCAGTGCTAGCGACAGCGCTCTCCTCCAAGCTTTCTTT. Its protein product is CSASDSALLQAFF.